Following are 20 T cell receptor beta chains from one sample sequenced in a study of Ad26.COV2.S vaccination and SARS-CoV-2 variants. The protocol was immunoSEQ multiplex PCR, while the TCRdb copy is restricted to in-frame clones and leaves out a portion. Among roughly 460,000 clones listed, about 88% were seen once. Treatment noted: some 20 received Ad26.COV2.S at low or high dose, single or two shots; about 5 received placebo; per-sample allocation not given. Collection of the samples took place on day 63 after the first injection of vaccine or placebo. The sample was peripheral blood, taken in a trial of Ad26.COV2.S vaccine versus placebo. Every receptor here comes from a person aged 18-65 years who received the Ad26.COV2.S COVID-19 vaccine or a placebo.

This rearrangement joins TRBV7-9 to TRBJ1-5; no clear D. This CDR3 comprises 19 residues. In germline, CDR1 is SEHNR, CDR2 FQNEAQ (reference sequence). V was clipped by 1 base and J by 3 bases, with 22 bases between them. CDR3 protein: CASSLVVGRRVGVNQPQHF. The DNA of the CDR3 is TGTGCCAGCAGCTTAGTGGTTGGGCGGAGGGTTGGGGTCAATCAGCCCCAGCATTTT.

The V and J genes are TRBV5-1 and TRBJ2-3; 14 nucleotides agree with TRBD2. V lost 2 bases and J lost 5; bases outside the gene matches: 4. This CDR3 is 16 amino acids long. Germline V gene lookup returns CDR1 SGHRS and CDR2 YFSETQ. CDR3 residues: CASSFGTSGRQDTQYF. Written as DNA, the CDR3 is TGCGCCAGCAGCTTTGGGACTAGCGGGAGACAAGATACGCAGTATTTT.

V is TRBV30 and J is TRBJ2-7; 8 nucleotides agree with TRBD1. This CDR3 comprises 13 residues. Germline V gene data show CDR1 as GTSNPN and CDR2 as SVGIG (reference sequence). V gave up 4 bases and J gave up 7 bases; unmatched junction bases: 9. CDR3 residues: CAWKTQGAREQYF. The CDR3 DNA reads as TGTGCCTGGAAAACCCAGGGGGCGAGGGAGCAGTACTTC. Complete variable domain (other parts from reference TRBV30 and TRBJ2-7): SQTIHQWPATLVQPVGSPLSLECTVEGTSNPNLYWYRQAAGRGLQLLFYSVGIGQISSEVPQNLSASRPQDRQFILSSKKLLLSDSGFYLCAWKTQGAREQYFGPGTRLTVT.

This sequence joins TRBV13 and TRBJ2-3; TRBD2 aligns across 9 bases. V shed 0 bases and J 2 bases; nucleotides not matched to a gene: 3. The germline V gene encodes CDR1 PRHDT and CDR2 FYEKMQ (reference sequence). The CDR3 has 16 amino acids. This chain's CDR3 is CASSLGTSGPTDTQYF. CDR3 sequence (DNA): TGTGCCAGCAGCTTAGGGACTAGCGGACCCACAGATACGCAGTATTTT. The complete variable domain, with remaining parts taken from reference TRBV13 and TRBJ2-3, reads AAGVIQSPRHLIKEKRETATLKCYPIPRHDTVYWYQQGPGQDPQFLISFYEKMQSDKGSIPDRFSAQQFSDYHSELNMSSLELGDSALYFCASSLGTSGPTDTQYFGPGTRLTVL.

The chain links TRBV4-1 to TRBJ2-7; 10 positions match TRBD1. Germline CDR1 is MGHRA and CDR2 is YSYEKL. Losses at the gene ends were 0 bases for V and 3 bases for J; bases not matched to a gene: 11. The CDR3 totals 18 residues. Here the CDR3 DNA reads TGCGCCAGCAGCCAAGATAACCCCGGGACAGGGGTTTACTACGAGCAGTACTTC. Amino acids: CASSQDNPGTGVYYEQYF.

The chain is built from TRBV5-4 and TRBJ2-5, with TRBD2 identical over 16 bases. Germline CDR1 SGHNT, CDR2 YYREEE (reference sequence). The CDR3 is 16 residues long. Losses at the gene ends were 4 bases for V and 4 bases for J; bases not matched to a gene: 4. CDR3 DNA sequence: TGTGCCAGCAGCACCGGGACTAGCGGGAGGGCAGAGACCCAGTACTTC. Translating it yields CASSTGTSGRAETQYF.

V is TRBV5-1 and J is TRBJ1-5; D remains ambiguous. The CDR3 covers 15 residues. Germline values: CDR1 SGHRS, CDR2 YFSETQ. The V end lost 4 bases, the J end lost 4 bases, and 15 bases lay between the germline ends. DNA for the CDR3: TGCGCCAGCAGCCTGATGGGGTTCGCGAATCAGCCCCAGCATTTT. Translated: CASSLMGFANQPQHF.

This clone is a singleton in its sample. The CDR3 region is CASSPIPTDYGYTF. The CDR3 coding sequence is TGTGCCAGCAGCCCTATACCGACAGACTATGGCTACACCTTC. This sequence joins TRBV7-8 and TRBJ1-2, with D perhaps matching TRBD1 (5 bases). V lost 5 bases to trimming and J lost 3 bases, with 13 bases between them. Germline lookup yields CDR1 SGHVS and CDR2 FQNEAQ. This CDR3 has 14 residues.

The gene calls are TRBV4-1 and TRBJ2-1; 13 nucleotides line up with TRBD2. The V segment lost 3 bases and the J segment 1 base; nucleotides outside the gene matches: 3. CDR3 length: 17 residues. Germline CDR1 reads MGHRA; CDR2 reads YSYEKL. The CDR3 here is CASSQVLAGGSYNEQFF. The CDR3 DNA reads TGCGCCAGCAGCCAGGTACTAGCGGGAGGGTCCTACAATGAGCAGTTCTTC.

This chain connects TRBV9 to TRBJ2-1; 7 nucleotides line up with TRBD2. V gave up 0 bases and J gave up 1 base; unmatched junction bases: 4. This CDR3 is built from 16 residues. Germline-derived CDR1 and CDR2 are SGDLS and YYNGEE. The DNA for the CDR3 is TGTGCCAGCAGCGTAGGCGGGAGCATTTCCTACAATGAGCAGTTCTTC. This encodes CASSVGGSISYNEQFF.

This rearrangement joins TRBV5-1 to TRBJ2-5; 8 bases agree with TRBD2. The V gene end was trimmed by 1 base and the J gene end by 1 base; junction bases not matched to a gene: 6. Germline V gene data show CDR1 as SGHRS and CDR2 as YFSETQ. The CDR3 has 16 amino acids. The CDR3 DNA reads TGCGCCAGCAGCTTGAGGAGCGGGGGCCCCCAAGAGACCCAGTACTTC. It is translated as CASSLRSGGPQETQYF.

In this sample, this clone turned up a few times. The sample has other DNA sequences that encode this CDR3 too. The V and J genes are TRBV7-3 and TRBJ2-3, with no clear D. Trimming shortened V by 3 bases and J by 2 bases, and 9 bases separated the two germline ends. The germline gives CDR1 SGHTA, CDR2 FQGTGA. This CDR3 contains 14 residues. As DNA, the CDR3 is TGTGCCAGCAGCTTGGTCGGGTCCACAGATACGCAGTATTTT. Encoded protein: CASSLVGSTDTQYF.

As concerns this clone: A read error may produce the germline difference seen at one junction end. The rearrangement links TRBV11-3 to TRBJ1-5; 8 nucleotides align to TRBD1. The CDR3 is 17 amino acids. Per germline, CDR1 SGHNT and CDR2 YENEEA. This CDR3 is CASSLERCGTGRQPQHF. CDR3 nucleotide sequence: TGTGCCAGCAGCCTAGAGAGGTGTGGGACAGGCAGACAGCCCCAGCATTTT.

The gene calls are TRBV25-1 and TRBJ2-7; TRBD2 agrees at 8 bases. This CDR3 has 13 amino acids. Per the germline V gene, CDR1 is MGHDK and CDR2 is SYGVNS. With V trimmed by 5 bases and J by 6 bases, 6 bases remained unmatched. In DNA form, the CDR3 reads TGTGCCAGCAGTCCCAGCGGGAGCCCCGAGCAGTACTTC. It encodes CASSPSGSPEQYF.

This rearrangement joins TRBV7-2 to TRBJ2-3; D is perhaps TRBD2 (5 bases). CDR3 length: 13 residues. Germline values: CDR1 SGHTA, CDR2 FQGNSA. V lost 4 bases, J lost 3 bases, and 8 bases lay in between. The CDR3 protein is CASSWRQTDTQYF. As DNA, the CDR3 is TGTGCCAGCAGCTGGAGGCAGACAGATACGCAGTATTTT.

This clone appeared many times. V gene TRBV10-1 combines with J gene TRBJ1-5, with TRBD1 matching 7 bases. This CDR3 comprises 16 residues. The V gene's germline CDR1 is WNHNN and CDR2 SYGVQD (reference sequence). Trimming cost V 10 bases and J 0 bases; bases outside gene matches: 12. The CDR3, as DNA: TGCGCCAACGCGACCGCAGGGGGATGTAGCAATCAGCCCCAGCATTTT. This encodes CANATAGGCSNQPQHF.

This chain links TRBV4-1 with TRBJ2-7; D is unresolved. CDR3 length equals 15 residues. CDR1 is MGHRA and CDR2 is YSYEKL in the germline V gene. V was clipped by 2 bases and J by 3 bases, with 14 bases between them. This chain's CDR3 is CASSQSPGLSYEQYF. CDR3 sequence (DNA): TGCGCCAGCAGCCAATCACCCGGCCTAAGCTACGAGCAGTACTTC.

The CDR3 here is CASSPPAPEQFF. CDR3 coding DNA: TGTGCCAGCAGTCCCCCCGCCCCGGAGCAGTTCTTC. The chain joins TRBV5-5 to TRBJ2-1; D ambiguous. The germline gives CDR1 SGHKS, CDR2 YYEKEE (reference sequence). V lost 5 bases and J 10 bases, leaving 13 bases between the germline ends. CDR3 length: 12 residues.

The chain recombines TRBV29-1 with TRBJ2-3; D is possibly TRBD2 (5 bases). Germline V gene sequence: CDR1 SQVTM, CDR2 ANQGSEA. V was shortened by 6 bases and J by 1 base, with 11 bases between the two germline ends. The length of the CDR3 is 13 residues. CDR3 nucleotide sequence: TGCAGCGTCGAGGGAATGGGCACAGATACGCAGTATTTT. It translates to CSVEGMGTDTQYF.

The chain has TRBV5-1 and TRBJ2-2, with 7 bases lining up with TRBD1. The CDR3 consists of 15 residues. With V trimmed by 4 bases and J by 4 bases, 7 bases remained unmatched. CDR1 SGHRS and CDR2 YFSETQ come from the germline V gene. This CDR3 reads CASSRRQGSTGELFF. The CDR3 DNA reads TGCGCCAGCAGCAGAAGACAGGGTTCCACCGGGGAGCTGTTTTTT.